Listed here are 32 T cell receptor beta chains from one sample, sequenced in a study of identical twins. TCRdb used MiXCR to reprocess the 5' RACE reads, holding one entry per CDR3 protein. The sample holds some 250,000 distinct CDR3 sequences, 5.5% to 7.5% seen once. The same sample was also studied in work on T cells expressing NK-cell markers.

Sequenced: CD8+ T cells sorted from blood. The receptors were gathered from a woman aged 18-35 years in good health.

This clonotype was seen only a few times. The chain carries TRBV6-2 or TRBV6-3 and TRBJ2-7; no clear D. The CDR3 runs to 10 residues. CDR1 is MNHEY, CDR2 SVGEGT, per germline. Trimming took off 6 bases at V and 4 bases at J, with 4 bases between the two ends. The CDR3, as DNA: TGTGCCAGCAGGGATTACGAGCAGTACTTC. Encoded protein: CASRDYEQYF.

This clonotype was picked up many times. CDR3 protein: CASSLGAKNTEAFF. For the CDR3, the DNA is TGCGCCAGCAGCTTGGGGGCTAAGAACACTGAAGCTTTCTTT. The chain joins TRBV5-1 to TRBJ1-1, with D unclear. With 0 bases removed from V and 1 base from J, the gap between germline ends came to 7 bases. The V gene's germline CDR1 is SGHRS and CDR2 YFSETQ. The CDR3 totals 14 residues.

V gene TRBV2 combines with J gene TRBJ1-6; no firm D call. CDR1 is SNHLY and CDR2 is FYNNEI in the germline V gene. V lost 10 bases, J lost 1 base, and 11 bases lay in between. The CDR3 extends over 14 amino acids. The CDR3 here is CAITLRSYNSPLHF. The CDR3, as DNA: TGTGCCATCACACTGCGATCCTATAATTCACCCCTCCACTTT. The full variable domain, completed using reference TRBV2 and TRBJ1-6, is EPEVTQTPSHQVTQMGQEVILRCVPISNHLYFYWYRQILGQKVEFLVSFYNNEISEKSEIFDDQFSVERPDGSNFTLKIRSTKLEDSAMYFCAITLRSYNSPLHFGNGTRLTVT.

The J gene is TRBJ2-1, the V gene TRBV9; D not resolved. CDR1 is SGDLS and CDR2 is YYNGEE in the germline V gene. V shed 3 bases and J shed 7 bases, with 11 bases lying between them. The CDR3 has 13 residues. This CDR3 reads CASSGSIGNEQFF. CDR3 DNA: TGTGCCAGCAGCGGATCTATCGGGAATGAGCAGTTCTTC.

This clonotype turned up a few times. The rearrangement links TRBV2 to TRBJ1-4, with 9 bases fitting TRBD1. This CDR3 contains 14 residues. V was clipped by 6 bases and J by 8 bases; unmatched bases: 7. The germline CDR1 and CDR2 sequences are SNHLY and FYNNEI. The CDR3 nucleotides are TGTGCCAGCAGAACCGGGACAGGGAACGAAAAACTGTTTTTT. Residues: CASRTGTGNEKLFF.

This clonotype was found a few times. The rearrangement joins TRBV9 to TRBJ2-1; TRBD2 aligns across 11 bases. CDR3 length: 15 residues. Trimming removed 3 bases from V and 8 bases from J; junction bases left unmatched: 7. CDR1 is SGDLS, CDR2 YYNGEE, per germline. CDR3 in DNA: TGTGCCAGCAGCGCCGCTAGCGGGAGGACCCATGAGCAGTTCTTC. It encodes CASSAASGRTHEQFF.

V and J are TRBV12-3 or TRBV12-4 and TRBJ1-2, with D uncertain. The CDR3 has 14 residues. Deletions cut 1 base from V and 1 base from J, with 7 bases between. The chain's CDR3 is CASSLGSFNYGYTF. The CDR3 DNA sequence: TGTGCCAGCAGTTTAGGCAGTTTTAACTATGGCTACACCTTC.

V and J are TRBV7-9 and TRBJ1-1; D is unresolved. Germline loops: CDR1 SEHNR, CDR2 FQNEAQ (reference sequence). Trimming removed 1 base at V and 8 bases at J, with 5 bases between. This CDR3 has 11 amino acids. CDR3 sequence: CASSLVGEAFF. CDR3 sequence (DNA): TGTGCCAGCAGCTTAGTTGGGGAAGCTTTCTTT.

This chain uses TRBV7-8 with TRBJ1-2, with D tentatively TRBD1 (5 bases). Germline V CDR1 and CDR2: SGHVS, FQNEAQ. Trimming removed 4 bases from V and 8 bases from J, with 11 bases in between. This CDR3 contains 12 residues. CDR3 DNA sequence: TGTGCCAGCAGCTCGCGAGGGGAAGGCTACACCTTC. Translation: CASSSRGEGYTF.

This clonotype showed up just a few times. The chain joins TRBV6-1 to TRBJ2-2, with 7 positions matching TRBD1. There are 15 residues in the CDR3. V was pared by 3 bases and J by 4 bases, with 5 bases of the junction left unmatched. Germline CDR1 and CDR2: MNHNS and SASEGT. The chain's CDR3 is CASSDGQAFTGELFF. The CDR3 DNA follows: TGTGCCAGCAGTGACGGACAGGCCTTCACCGGGGAGCTGTTTTTT.

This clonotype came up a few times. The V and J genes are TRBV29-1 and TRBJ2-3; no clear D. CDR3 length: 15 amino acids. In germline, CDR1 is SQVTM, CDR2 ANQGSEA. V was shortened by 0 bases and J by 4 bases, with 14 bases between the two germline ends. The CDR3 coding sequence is TGCAGCGTTGAAGATCTGGTAAAAGGTTCAGATACGCAGTATTTT. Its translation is CSVEDLVKGSDTQYF.

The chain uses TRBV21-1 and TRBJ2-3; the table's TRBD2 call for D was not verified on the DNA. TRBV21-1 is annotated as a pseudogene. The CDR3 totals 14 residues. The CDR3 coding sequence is TGTGCCAGCAGCAAGAGCGGGGAGAAAGATACGCAGTATTTT. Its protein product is CASSKSGEKDTQYF.

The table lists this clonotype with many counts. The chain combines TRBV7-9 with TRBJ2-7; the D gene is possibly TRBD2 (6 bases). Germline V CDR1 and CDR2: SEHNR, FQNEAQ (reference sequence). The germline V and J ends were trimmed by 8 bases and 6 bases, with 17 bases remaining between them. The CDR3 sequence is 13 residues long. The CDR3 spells CASGGESAFEQYF. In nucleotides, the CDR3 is TGTGCCAGCGGCGGGGAATCCGCGTTCGAGCAGTACTTC.

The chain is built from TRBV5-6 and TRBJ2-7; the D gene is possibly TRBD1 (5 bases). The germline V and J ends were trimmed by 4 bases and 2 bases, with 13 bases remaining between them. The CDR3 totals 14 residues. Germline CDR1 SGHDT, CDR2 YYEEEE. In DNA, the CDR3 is TGTGCCAGCAGCACCTGGACAAATACCTACGAGCAGTACTTC. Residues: CASSTWTNTYEQYF.

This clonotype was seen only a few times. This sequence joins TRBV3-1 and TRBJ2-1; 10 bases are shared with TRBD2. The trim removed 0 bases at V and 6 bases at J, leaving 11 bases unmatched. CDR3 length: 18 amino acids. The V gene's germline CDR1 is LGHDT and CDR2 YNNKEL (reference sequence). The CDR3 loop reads CASSQEGRLAGAFNEQFF. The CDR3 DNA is TGTGCCAGCAGCCAAGAAGGTCGGCTAGCGGGGGCCTTCAATGAGCAGTTCTTC.

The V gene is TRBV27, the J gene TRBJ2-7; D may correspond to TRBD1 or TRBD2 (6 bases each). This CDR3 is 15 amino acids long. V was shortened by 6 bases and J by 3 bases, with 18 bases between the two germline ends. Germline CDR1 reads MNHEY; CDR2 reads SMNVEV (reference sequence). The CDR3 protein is CASSRGPPPLYEQYF. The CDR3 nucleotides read TGTGCCAGCAGCCGGGGGCCACCCCCCCTCTACGAGCAGTACTTC.

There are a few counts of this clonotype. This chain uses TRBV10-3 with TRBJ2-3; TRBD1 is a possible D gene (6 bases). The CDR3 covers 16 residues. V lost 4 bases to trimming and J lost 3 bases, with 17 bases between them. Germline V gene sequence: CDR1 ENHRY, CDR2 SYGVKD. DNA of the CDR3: TGTGCCATCAGTGCCCCCTTAGTGGGGACAACAGATACGCAGTATTTT. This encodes CAISAPLVGTTDTQYF.

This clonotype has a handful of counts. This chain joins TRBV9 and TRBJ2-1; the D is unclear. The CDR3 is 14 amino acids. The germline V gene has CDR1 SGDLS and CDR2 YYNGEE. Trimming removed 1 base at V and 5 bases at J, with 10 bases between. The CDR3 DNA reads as TGTGCCAGCAGCGTATCGTACCGGAACAATGAGCAGTTCTTC. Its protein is CASSVSYRNNEQFF.

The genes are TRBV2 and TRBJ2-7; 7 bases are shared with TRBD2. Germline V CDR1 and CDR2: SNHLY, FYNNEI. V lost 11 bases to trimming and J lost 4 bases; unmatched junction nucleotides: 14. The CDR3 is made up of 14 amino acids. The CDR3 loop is CAGAGAGLKYEQYF. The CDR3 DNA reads TGTGCCGGTGCAGGAGCGGGACTTAAATACGAGCAGTACTTC.

The CDR3 is CASSGIRDRGVNTEAFF. For the CDR3, the DNA is TGTGCCAGCAGCGGAATCCGGGACAGGGGAGTGAACACTGAAGCTTTCTTT. The chain combines TRBV5-5 with TRBJ1-1; 10 nucleotides agree with TRBD1. Germline CDR1 reads SGHKS; CDR2 reads YYEKEE (reference sequence). V lost 4 bases, J lost 0 bases, and 9 bases stayed unmatched. There are 17 residues in the CDR3. The entire variable domain, with the rest obtained from reference TRBV5-5 and TRBJ1-1, is as follows: DAGVTQSPTHLIKTRGQQVTLRCSPISGHKSVSWYQQVLGQGPQFIFQYYEKEERGRGNFPDRFSARQFPNYSSELNVNALLLGDSALYLCASSGIRDRGVNTEAFFGQGTRLTVV.

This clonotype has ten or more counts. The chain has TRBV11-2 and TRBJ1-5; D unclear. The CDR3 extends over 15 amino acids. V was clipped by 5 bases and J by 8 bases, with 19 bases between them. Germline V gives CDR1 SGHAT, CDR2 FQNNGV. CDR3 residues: CASSRNLVASEPQHF. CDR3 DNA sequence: TGTGCCAGCAGCCGCAACCTGGTAGCCTCGGAGCCCCAGCATTTT.

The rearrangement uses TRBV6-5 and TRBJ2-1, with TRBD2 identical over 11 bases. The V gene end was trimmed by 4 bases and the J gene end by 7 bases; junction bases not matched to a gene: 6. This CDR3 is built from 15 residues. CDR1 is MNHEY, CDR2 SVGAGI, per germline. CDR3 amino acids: CASSLIAGGWNEQFF. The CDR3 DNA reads TGTGCCAGCAGTTTAATAGCGGGGGGGTGGAATGAGCAGTTCTTC.

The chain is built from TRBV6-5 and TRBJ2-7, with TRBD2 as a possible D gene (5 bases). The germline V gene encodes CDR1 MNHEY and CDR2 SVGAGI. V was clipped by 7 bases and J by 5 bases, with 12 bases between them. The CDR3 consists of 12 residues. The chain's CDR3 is CASTSAGNEQYF. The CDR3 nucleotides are TGTGCCAGCACGTCCGCCGGGAACGAGCAGTACTTC.

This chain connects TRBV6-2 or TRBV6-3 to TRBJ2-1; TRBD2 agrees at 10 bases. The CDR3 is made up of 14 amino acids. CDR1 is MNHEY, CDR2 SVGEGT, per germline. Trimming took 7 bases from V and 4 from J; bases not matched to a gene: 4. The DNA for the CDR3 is TGTGCCAGCACCGGGACTAGCGATTACAATGAGCAGTTCTTC. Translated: CASTGTSDYNEQFF.

CDR3: CASSRAGSGEQFF. In nucleotides, the CDR3 is TGTGCCAGCAGCCGCGCCGGGAGCGGTGAGCAGTTCTTC. The gene calls are TRBV7-9 and TRBJ2-1; the D gene is possibly TRBD2 (6 bases). Between the trimmed V and J ends, which lost 5 bases and 9 bases, there was a span of 14 bases. Germline V gene lookup returns CDR1 SEHNR and CDR2 FQNEAQ (reference sequence). The CDR3 covers 13 residues.

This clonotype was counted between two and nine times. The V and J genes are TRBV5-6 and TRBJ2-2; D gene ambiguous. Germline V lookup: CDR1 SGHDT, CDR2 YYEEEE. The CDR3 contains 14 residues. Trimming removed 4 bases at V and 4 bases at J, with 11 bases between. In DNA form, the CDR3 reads TGTGCCAGCAGCACGACCGGCTTCACCGGGGAGCTGTTTTTT. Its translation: CASSTTGFTGELFF.

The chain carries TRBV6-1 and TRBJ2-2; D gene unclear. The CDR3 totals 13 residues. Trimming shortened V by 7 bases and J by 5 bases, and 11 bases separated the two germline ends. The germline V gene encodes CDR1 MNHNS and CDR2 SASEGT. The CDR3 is CASTLGRTGELFF. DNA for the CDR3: TGTGCCAGCACCTTGGGTCGAACCGGGGAGCTGTTTTTT.

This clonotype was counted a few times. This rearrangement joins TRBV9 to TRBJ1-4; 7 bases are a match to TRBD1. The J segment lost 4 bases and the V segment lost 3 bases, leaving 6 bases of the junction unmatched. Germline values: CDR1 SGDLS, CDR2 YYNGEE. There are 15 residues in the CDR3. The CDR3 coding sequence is TGTGCCAGCAGCGCAGGGGGTGGCGATAATGAAAAACTGTTTTTT. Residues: CASSAGGGDNEKLFF.

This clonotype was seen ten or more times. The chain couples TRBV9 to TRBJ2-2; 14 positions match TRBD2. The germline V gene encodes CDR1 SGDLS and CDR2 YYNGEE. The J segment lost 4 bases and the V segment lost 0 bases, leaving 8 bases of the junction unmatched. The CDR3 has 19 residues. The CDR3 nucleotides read TGTGCCAGCAGCGTAGGAGGACTAGCGGGAGGTCCCCCCACCGGGGAGCTGTTTTTT. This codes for CASSVGGLAGGPPTGELFF.

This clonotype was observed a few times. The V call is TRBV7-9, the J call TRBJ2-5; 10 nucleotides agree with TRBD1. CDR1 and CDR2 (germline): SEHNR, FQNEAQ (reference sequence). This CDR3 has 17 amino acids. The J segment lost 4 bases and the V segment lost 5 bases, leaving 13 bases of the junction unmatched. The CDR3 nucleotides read TGTGCCAGCAGCCACCCGAGACAGGGGGCAGGAGGAGAGACCCAGTACTTC. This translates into CASSHPRQGAGGETQYF.

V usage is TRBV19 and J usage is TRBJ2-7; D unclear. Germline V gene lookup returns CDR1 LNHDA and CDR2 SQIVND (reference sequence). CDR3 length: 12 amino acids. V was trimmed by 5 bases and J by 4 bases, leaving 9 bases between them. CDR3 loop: CASSVNRYEQYF. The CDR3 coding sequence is TGTGCCAGTAGTGTAAATAGGTACGAGCAGTACTTC.

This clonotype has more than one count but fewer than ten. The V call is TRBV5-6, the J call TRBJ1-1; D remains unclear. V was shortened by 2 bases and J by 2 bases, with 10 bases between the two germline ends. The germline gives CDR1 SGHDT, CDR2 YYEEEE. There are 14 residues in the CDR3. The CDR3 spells CASSLPTVNTEAFF. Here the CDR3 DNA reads TGTGCCAGCAGCTTACCTACAGTTAACACTGAAGCTTTCTTT. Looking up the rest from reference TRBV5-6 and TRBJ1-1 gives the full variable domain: DAGVTQSPTHLIKTRGQQVTLRCSPKSGHDTVSWYQQALGQGPQFIFQYYEEEERQRGNFPDRFSGHQFPNYSSELNVNALLLGDSALYLCASSLPTVNTEAFFGQGTRLTVV.